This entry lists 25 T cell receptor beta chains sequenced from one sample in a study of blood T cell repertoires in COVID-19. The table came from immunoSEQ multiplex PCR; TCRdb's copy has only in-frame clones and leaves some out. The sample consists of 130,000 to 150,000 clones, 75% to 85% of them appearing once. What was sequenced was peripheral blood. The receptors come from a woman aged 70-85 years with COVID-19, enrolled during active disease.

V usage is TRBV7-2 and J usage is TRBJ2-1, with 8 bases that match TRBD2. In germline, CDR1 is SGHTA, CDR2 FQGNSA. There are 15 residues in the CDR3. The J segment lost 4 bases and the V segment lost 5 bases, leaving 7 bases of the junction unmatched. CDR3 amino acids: CASSPGSGGYNEQFF. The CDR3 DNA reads TGTGCCAGCAGCCCCGGCAGCGGGGGATACAATGAGCAGTTCTTC.

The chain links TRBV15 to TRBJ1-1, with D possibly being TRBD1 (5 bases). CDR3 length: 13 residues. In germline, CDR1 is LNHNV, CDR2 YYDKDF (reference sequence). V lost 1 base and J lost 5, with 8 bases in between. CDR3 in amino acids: CATSRGGRTEAFF. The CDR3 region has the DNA TGTGCCACCAGCAGAGGGGGCAGAACTGAAGCTTTCTTT.

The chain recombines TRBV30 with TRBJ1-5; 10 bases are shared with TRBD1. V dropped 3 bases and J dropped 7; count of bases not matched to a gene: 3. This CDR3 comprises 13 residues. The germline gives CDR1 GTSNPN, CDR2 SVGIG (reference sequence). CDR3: CAWRGQGGQPQHF. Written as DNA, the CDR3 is TGTGCCTGGAGAGGACAGGGGGGGCAGCCCCAGCATTTT.

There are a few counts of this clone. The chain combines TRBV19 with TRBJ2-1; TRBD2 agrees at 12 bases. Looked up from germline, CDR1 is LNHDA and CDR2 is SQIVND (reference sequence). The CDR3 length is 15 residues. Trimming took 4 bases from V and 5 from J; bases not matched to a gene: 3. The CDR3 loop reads CASSRTSGDHNEQFF. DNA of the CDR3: TGTGCCAGTAGTAGGACTAGCGGGGACCACAATGAGCAGTTCTTC.

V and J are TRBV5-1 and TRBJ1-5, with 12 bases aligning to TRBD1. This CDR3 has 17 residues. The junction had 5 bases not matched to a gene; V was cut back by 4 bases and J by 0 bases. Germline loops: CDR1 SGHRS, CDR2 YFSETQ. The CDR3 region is CASSPGTGGHSNQPQHF. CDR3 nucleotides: TGCGCCAGCAGCCCCGGGACAGGGGGCCATAGCAATCAGCCCCAGCATTTT.

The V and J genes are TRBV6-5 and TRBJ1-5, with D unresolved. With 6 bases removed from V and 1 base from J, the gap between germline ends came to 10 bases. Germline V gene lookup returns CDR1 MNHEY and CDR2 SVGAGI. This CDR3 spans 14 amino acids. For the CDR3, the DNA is TGTGCCAGCAGGCGACGGGTGAGCAATCAGCCCCAGCATTTT. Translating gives CASRRRVSNQPQHF.

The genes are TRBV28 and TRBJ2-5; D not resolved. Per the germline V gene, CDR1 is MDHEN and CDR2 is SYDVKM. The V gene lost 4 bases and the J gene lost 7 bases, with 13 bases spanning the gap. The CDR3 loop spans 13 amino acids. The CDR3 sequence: CASSSRSVWTQYF. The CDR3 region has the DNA TGTGCCAGCAGTTCCCGTTCGGTCTGGACCCAGTACTTC.

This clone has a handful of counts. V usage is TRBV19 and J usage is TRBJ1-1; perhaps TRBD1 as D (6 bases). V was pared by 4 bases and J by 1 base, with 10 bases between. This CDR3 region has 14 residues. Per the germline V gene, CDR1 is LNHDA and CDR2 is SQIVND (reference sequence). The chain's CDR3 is CASSRGQTNTEAFF. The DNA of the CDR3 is TGTGCCAGTAGTAGAGGACAGACGAACACTGAAGCTTTCTTT.

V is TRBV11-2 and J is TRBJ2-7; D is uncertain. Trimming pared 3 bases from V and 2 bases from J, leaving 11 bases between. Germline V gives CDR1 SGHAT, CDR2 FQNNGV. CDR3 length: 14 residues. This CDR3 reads CASSFGDSTYEQYF. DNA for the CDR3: TGTGCCAGCAGCTTTGGTGATAGTACCTACGAGCAGTACTTC.

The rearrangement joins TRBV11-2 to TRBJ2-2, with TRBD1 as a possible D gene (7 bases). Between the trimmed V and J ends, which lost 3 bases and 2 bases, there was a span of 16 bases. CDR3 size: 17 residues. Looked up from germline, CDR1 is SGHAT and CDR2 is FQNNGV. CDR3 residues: CASSFGGGTDNTGELFF. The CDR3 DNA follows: TGTGCCAGCAGCTTCGGTGGAGGGACAGATAACACCGGGGAGCTGTTTTTT.

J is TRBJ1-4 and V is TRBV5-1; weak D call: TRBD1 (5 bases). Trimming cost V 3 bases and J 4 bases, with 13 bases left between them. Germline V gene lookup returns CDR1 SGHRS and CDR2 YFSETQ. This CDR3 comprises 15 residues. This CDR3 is CASSWTAGHNEKLFF. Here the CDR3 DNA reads TGCGCCAGCAGCTGGACGGCAGGGCATAATGAAAAACTGTTTTTT.

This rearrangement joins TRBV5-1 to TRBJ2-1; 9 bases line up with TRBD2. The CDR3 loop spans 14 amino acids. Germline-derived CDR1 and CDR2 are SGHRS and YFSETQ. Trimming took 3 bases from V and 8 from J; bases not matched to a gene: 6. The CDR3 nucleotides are TGCGCCAGCAGCTCTCGCCAGCGGGGGGATGAGCAGTTCTTC. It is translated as CASSSRQRGDEQFF.

CDR3 nucleotides: TGTGCCAGCAGCCAAGGGCTCATCGGGACAGGGGGTTACGAGCAGTACTTC. It is translated as CASSQGLIGTGGYEQYF. The V and J genes are TRBV4-2 and TRBJ2-7; 11 nucleotides match TRBD1. Germline V gene data show CDR1 as LGHNA and CDR2 as YNFKEQ. The CDR3 extends over 17 amino acids. V was clipped by 1 base and J by 4 bases; unmatched bases: 9.

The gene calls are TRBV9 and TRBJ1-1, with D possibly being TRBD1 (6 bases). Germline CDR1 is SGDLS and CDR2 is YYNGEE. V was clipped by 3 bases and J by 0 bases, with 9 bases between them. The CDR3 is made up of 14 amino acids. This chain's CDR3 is CASSADRLNTEAFF. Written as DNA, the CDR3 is TGTGCCAGCAGCGCGGACAGATTGAACACTGAAGCTTTCTTT.

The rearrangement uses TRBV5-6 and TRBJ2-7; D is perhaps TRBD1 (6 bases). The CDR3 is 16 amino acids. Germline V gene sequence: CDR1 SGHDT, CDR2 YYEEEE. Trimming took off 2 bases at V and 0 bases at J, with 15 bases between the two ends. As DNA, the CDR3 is TGTGCCAGCAGCTTCACTGGGGGCGTTAGCTCCTACGAGCAGTACTTC. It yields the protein CASSFTGGVSSYEQYF.

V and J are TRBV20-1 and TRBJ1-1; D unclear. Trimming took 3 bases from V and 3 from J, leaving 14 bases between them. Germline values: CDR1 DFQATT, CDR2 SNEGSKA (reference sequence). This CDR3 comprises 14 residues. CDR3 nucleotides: TGCAGTGCTAGTTCCGGGGTTCGGGACACTGAAGCTTTCTTT. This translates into CSASSGVRDTEAFF.

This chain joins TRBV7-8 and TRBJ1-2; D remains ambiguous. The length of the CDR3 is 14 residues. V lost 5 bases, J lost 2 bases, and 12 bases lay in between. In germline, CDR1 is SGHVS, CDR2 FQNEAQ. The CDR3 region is CASSPGHRNYGYTF. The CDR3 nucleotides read TGTGCCAGCAGCCCTGGGCACAGAAACTATGGCTACACCTTC.

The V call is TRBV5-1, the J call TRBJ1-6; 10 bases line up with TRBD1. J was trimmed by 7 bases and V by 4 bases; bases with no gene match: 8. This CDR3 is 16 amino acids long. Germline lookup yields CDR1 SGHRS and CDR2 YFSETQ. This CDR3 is CASSQAGDRGNSPLHF. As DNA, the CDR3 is TGCGCCAGCAGCCAGGCCGGGGACAGGGGCAATTCACCCCTCCACTTT.

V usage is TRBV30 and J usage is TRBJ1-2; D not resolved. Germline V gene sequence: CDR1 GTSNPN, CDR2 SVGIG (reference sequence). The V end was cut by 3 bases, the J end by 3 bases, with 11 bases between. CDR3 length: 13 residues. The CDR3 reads CAWRFRVDYGYTF. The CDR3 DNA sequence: TGTGCCTGGAGATTTCGAGTAGACTATGGCTACACCTTC.

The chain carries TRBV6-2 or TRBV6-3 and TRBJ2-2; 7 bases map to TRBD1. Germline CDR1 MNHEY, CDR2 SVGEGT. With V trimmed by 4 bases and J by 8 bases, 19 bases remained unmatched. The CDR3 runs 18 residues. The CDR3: CASSSSGTATREVGELFF. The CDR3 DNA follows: TGTGCCAGCAGTTCATCCGGGACAGCTACGAGGGAAGTAGGGGAGCTGTTTTTT.

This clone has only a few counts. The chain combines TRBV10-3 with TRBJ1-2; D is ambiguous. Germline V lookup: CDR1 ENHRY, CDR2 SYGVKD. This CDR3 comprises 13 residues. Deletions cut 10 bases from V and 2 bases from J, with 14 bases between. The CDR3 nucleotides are TGTGCCACCTTCGGTGGGCTCAACTATGGCTACACCTTC. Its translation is CATFGGLNYGYTF.

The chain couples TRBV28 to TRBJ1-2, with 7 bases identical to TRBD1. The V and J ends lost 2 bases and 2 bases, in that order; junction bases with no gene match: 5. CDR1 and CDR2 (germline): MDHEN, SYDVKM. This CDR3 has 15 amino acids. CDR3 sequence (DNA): TGTGCCAGCAGTTTACCTCGGACAGGCAACTATGGCTACACCTTC. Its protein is CASSLPRTGNYGYTF.

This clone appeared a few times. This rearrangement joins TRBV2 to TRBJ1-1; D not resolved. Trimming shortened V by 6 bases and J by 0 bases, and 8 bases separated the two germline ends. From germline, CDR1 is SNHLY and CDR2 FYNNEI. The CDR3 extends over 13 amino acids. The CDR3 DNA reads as TGTGCCAGCAGCCCTTACATGAACACTGAAGCTTTCTTT. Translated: CASSPYMNTEAFF.

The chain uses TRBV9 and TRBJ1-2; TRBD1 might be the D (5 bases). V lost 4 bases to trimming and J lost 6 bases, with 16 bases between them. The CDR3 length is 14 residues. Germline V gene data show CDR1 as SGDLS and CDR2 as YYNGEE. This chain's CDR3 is CASSSSGGGNGYTF. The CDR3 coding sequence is TGTGCCAGCAGCTCATCGGGGGGAGGCAATGGCTACACCTTC.

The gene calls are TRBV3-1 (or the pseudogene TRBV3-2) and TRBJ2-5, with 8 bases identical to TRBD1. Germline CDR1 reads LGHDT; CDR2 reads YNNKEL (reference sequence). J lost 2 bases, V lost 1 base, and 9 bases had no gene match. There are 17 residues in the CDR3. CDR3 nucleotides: TGTGCCAGCAGCCAAGTGCCGTTTCAGGGGGCACAAGAGACCCAGTACTTC. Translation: CASSQVPFQGAQETQYF.